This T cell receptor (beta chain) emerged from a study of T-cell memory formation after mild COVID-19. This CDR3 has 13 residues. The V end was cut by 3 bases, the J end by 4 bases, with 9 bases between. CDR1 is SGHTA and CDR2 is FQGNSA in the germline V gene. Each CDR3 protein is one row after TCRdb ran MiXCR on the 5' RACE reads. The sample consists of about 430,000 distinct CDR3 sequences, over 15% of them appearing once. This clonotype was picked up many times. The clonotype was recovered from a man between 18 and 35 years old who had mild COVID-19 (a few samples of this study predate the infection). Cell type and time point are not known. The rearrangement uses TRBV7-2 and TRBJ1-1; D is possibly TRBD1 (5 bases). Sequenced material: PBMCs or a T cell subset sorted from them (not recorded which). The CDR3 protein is CASSFGGVTEAFF. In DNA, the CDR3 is TGTGCCAGCAGCTTCGGGGGAGTCACTGAAGCTTTCTTT. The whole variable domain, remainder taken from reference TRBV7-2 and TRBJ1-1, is GAGVSQSPSNKVTEKGKDVELRCDPISGHTALYWYRQSLGQGLEFLIYFQGNSAPDKSGLPSDRFSAERTGGSVSTLTIQRTQQEDSAVYLCASSFGGVTEAFFGQGTRLTVV.